Listed below are T cell receptor beta chains from one sample, sequenced in a study of T cell responses to AZD1222 COVID-19 vaccine. This table comes from immunoSEQ multiplex PCR, and its TCRdb copy is limited to in-frame clones, with some not included. The sample contains about 180,000 clones, about 90% of which appear only once. The input for sequencing was peripheral blood, taken on day 0 of AZD1222 vaccination. These receptors were obtained from an adult in good health. Both conserved end residues are part of each CDR3. D genes are given only for firm matches. A clone size is listed for some rows: how often the clone was seen (once, few, many), or a class if it is expanded.

NA	TRBV2	NA	TRBJ1-2	CASRLQGADYGYTF
TRBD1	TRBV3-1/TRBV3-2	NA	TRBJ1-1	CASSQDWPRGHLNTEAFF
NA	TRBV5-5	few	TRBJ2-2	CASSHRQPATGELFF
NA	TRBV28	NA	TRBJ1-6	CASLRELGSPLHF
TRBD1	TRBV15	NA	TRBJ2-5	CATSQDRWMTQYF
NA	TRBV19	once	TRBJ1-2	CASSIDLSYGYTF
NA	TRBV28	NA	TRBJ1-1	CASRKHGDGGGAFF
NA	TRBV28	NA	TRBJ1-4	CASNRDRMGEKLFF
NA	TRBV7-9	NA	TRBJ1-1	CASSSQISNTEAFF
NA	TRBV7-9	NA	TRBJ1-4	CASSLVPAGIWNEKLFF
TRBD1	TRBV7-6	NA	TRBJ1-2	CASSLGDRGSGGYTF
NA	TRBV15	NA	TRBJ1-2	CATSRDRLTGRDGYTF
TRBD2	TRBV6-5	NA	TRBJ2-1	CASRLAGLIDNEQFF
NA	TRBV6-5	NA	TRBJ1-2	CASSYSIAGRGYGYTF
NA	TRBV5-4	NA	TRBJ2-5	CASSQVGSGGGETQYF
NA	TRBV7-8	NA	TRBJ1-1	CASSLQGQWTEAFF
NA	TRBV7-2	NA	TRBJ1-2	CASTAGTEGYTF
TRBD2	TRBV6-4	NA	TRBJ2-1	CASSRYSGDEQFF
NA	TRBV15	NA	TRBJ2-2	CATSRDAMTGELFF
NA	TRBV20-1	NA	TRBJ1-4	CSGGGLEKLFF
TRBD1	TRBV9	NA	TRBJ1-6	CASSALGQASPLHF
NA	TRBV6-2/TRBV6-3	NA	TRBJ1-5	CASSSRDNGPQHF
NA	TRBV29-1	NA	TRBJ1-1	CSVRQGTEAFF
NA	TRBV7-3	NA	TRBJ1-1	CASSFQENTEAFF
NA	TRBV2	NA	TRBJ1-4	CASSVTDPSIEKLFF
NA	TRBV27	once	TRBJ2-5	CASSLLPETQYF
NA	TRBV6-5	NA	TRBJ1-4	CASSPSGGGSEKLFF
NA	TRBV5-1	NA	TRBJ2-5	CASSVGHHQETQYF
NA	TRBV7-9	NA	TRBJ1-1	CASSASRLNTEAFF
NA	TRBV28	NA	TRBJ2-5	CASSSIYRELDQETQYF
NA	TRBV7-2	NA	TRBJ1-1	CASSLTEDTEAFF
NA	TRBV7-8	NA	TRBJ1-3	CASSPLALGNTIYF
TRBD2	TRBV27	NA	TRBJ2-3	CASSSGTSGTADTQYF
NA	TRBV28	NA	TRBJ2-7	CASSVRGEQYF
TRBD2	TRBV6-2/TRBV6-3	NA	TRBJ2-7	CASSYSLQRGTYEQYF
TRBD2	TRBV5-1	NA	TRBJ2-1	CASSPRAGGGPYNEQFF
NA	TRBV4-3	NA	TRBJ2-7	CASSLDLLYEQYF
NA	TRBV6-1	NA	TRBJ1-5	CASSELEGRWDQPQHF
TRBD2	TRBV5-1	NA	TRBJ2-7	CASSLGQGLAGGDEQYF